This section outlines one T cell receptor (delta chain) sequence together with its context. TCRdb's protein for this DNA is that of a much larger clone and differs from the translation at residue 18, likely a read error; the protein shown is the DNA translation. Gammadelta T cells were flow-sorted from PBMC into Vgamma9/Vdelta2+ and Vdelta2-negative populations for bulk analysis. This sample stems from a study of γδ T cells in repeated Plasmodium falciparum infection. TCRdb re-called the multiplex PCR reads via CATT. The table lists 53,000 or so delta-chain clones, approximately 1.8% of them singletons, with roughly 24% in the top ten. There are 25 residues in the CDR3. Germline CDR1 reads TSWWSYY; CDR2 reads QGS. Trimming took 4 bases from V and 3 from J; bases not matched to a gene: 32.

The chain uses TRDV1 and TRDJ1; TRDD3 matches 13 bases. No J gene was available from TCRdb, and it was assigned here by a germline match of the DNA. Sequenced material: gamma-delta T cells from blood. The receptor was isolated from a pool of human donors (malaria-infected and uninfected, not separated). The CDR3 DNA sequence: TGTGCTCTTGGGGCCGTCGTCTCCTACGTTTGTACTGGGGGATACGCTTCAACTTTGGCCGATAAACTCATCTTT. This gives the protein CALGAVVSYVCTGGYASTLADKLIF.